The next 16 T cell receptor beta chains were all read from a single sample in a study of T cell repertoires in cytomegalovirus infection. TCRdb passed the reads through MiXCR, listing each CDR3 protein once. Of around 430,000 distinct CDR3 sequences listed, about 44% are singletons. Their specific antigens are unknown. Sample: cultured PBMCs, taken from culture after CMV antigen stimulation. These TCRs come from a human donor in good health (CMV status not recorded). Some clones in this sample may be carry-over from other donors' samples.

This clonotype was seen more than once but under ten times. This sequence joins TRBV7-6 and TRBJ2-1; 7 bases agree with TRBD2. The germline gives CDR1 SGHVS, CDR2 FNYEAQ. The CDR3 runs to 13 residues. The J segment lost 12 bases and the V segment lost 5 bases, leaving 10 bases of the junction unmatched. The CDR3 protein is CASSPTGGRVQFF. The CDR3 DNA reads as TGTGCCAGCAGCCCTACCGGGGGGAGGGTGCAGTTCTTC.

This clonotype was found a few times. The CDR3 DNA reads as TGTGCCAGCGGAAGGACTAGCGGGAGTGAGGAGCAGTACTTC. It specifies CASGRTSGSEEQYF. The chain uses TRBV7-9 and TRBJ2-7; 13 nucleotides match TRBD2. The trim removed 8 bases at V and 7 bases at J, leaving 8 bases unmatched. Germline CDR1 is SEHNR and CDR2 is FQNEAQ (reference sequence). This CDR3 has 14 amino acids.

This chain uses TRBV7-2 with TRBJ2-7; 8 bases map to TRBD1. The germline CDR1 and CDR2 sequences are SGHTA and FQGNSA. The junction had 6 bases not matched to a gene; V was cut back by 5 bases and J by 0 bases. CDR3 length: 15 amino acids. The CDR3 region is CASSQNRGSSYEQYF. The CDR3 region has the DNA TGTGCCAGCAGCCAAAACAGGGGGTCCTCCTACGAGCAGTACTTC.

J is TRBJ2-7 and V is TRBV11-1; 7 nucleotides line up with TRBD1. V dropped 4 bases and J dropped 2; count of bases not matched to a gene: 8. CDR1 and CDR2 from the germline V gene are SGHAT and FQDESV (reference sequence). The CDR3 extends over 15 amino acids. The CDR3 region is CASSWVRDRTYEQYF. CDR3 in DNA: TGTGCCAGCAGCTGGGTGAGGGACAGAACCTACGAGCAGTACTTC.

This clonotype showed up just a few times. The chain couples TRBV4-3 to TRBJ2-2; tentative D call: TRBD2 (6 bases). Trimming removed 1 base from V and 5 bases from J, with 11 bases in between. CDR1 and CDR2 (germline): LGHNA, YSLEER. The CDR3 runs to 15 residues. The CDR3 nucleotides read TGCGCCAGCAGCCAAGGTTTGACTAGTACCGGGGAGCTGTTTTTT. Translated: CASSQGLTSTGELFF.

The chain carries TRBV2 and TRBJ1-5; D is unclear. Germline CDR1 SNHLY, CDR2 FYNNEI. The CDR3 is 15 residues long. Trimming cost V 5 bases and J 6 bases, with 17 bases left between them. The CDR3 region has the DNA TGTGCCAGCAGTTCTGAGCCCCTTCGGGGTCAGCCCCAGCATTTT. Protein product: CASSSEPLRGQPQHF. Looking up the rest from reference TRBV2 and TRBJ1-5 gives the full variable domain: EPEVTQTPSHQVTQMGQEVILRCVPISNHLYFYWYRQILGQKVEFLVSFYNNEISEKSEIFDDQFSVERPDGSNFTLKIRSTKLEDSAMYFCASSSEPLRGQPQHFGDGTRLSIL.

This sequence joins TRBV19 and TRBJ1-4, with a tentative D call TRBD1 (6 bases). This CDR3 is 12 amino acids long. Germline V gives CDR1 LNHDA, CDR2 SQIVND (reference sequence). The V end lost 10 bases, the J end lost 9 bases, and 15 bases lay between the germline ends. This CDR3 is CATRPGQQKLFF. For the CDR3, the DNA is TGTGCCACCAGACCCGGACAGCAAAAACTGTTTTTT.

The chain has TRBV7-6 and TRBJ2-2; a weak D match, TRBD2 (5 bases). CDR3 length: 16 amino acids. The germline gives CDR1 SGHVS, CDR2 FNYEAQ. V lost 1 base to trimming and J lost 5 bases, with 14 bases between them. CDR3 amino acids: CASSLGGVGKTGELFF. The DNA of the CDR3 is TGTGCCAGCAGCTTAGGGGGAGTGGGGAAGACCGGGGAGCTGTTTTTT. The full variable domain, completed using reference TRBV7-6 and TRBJ2-2, is GAGVSQSPRYKVTKRGQDVALRCDPISGHVSLYWYRQALGQGPEFLTYFNYEAQQDKSGLPNDRFSAERPEGSISTLTIQRTEQRDSAMYRCASSLGGVGKTGELFFGEGSRLTVL.

The chain uses TRBV19 and TRBJ2-2; D gene unclear. CDR1 is LNHDA and CDR2 is SQIVND in the germline V gene (reference sequence). The V and J ends lost 3 bases and 7 bases respectively, with 6 bases between them. The CDR3 sequence is 12 residues long. The DNA of the CDR3 is TGTGCCAGTAGTATGGTGGACGGGGAGCTGTTTTTT. Translated: CASSMVDGELFF.

The V call is TRBV6-2 or TRBV6-3, the J call TRBJ2-7, with D hard to call. This CDR3 comprises 11 residues. V lost 6 bases, J lost 6 bases, and 9 bases lay in between. Germline lookup yields CDR1 MNHEY and CDR2 SVGEGT. This CDR3 reads CASSRLVEQYF. DNA for the CDR3: TGTGCCAGCAGCCGTCTAGTCGAGCAGTACTTC.

The chain links TRBV11-2 to TRBJ2-4, with TRBD2 matching 7 bases. V shed 1 base and J 5 bases; nucleotides not matched to a gene: 2. The CDR3 consists of 14 residues. Germline assignment: CDR1 SGHAT and CDR2 FQNNGV. CDR3 bases: TGTGCCAGCAGCTTAGCCAGCGGGGAAAACATTCAGTACTTC. Translation: CASSLASGENIQYF.

The V and J genes are TRBV20-1 and TRBJ2-5, with D possibly called TRBD1 or TRBD2 (6 bases each). Trimming pared 1 base from V and 4 bases from J, leaving 19 bases between. The CDR3 sequence is 16 residues long. Per germline, CDR1 DFQATT and CDR2 SNEGSKA (reference sequence). The CDR3 DNA sequence: TGCAGTGCTAGAGCCACGCCTAGGGGGGCAGGAGAGACCCAGTACTTC. This gives the protein CSARATPRGAGETQYF.

This clonotype was observed a single time. V and J are TRBV7-9 and TRBJ2-1; D gene ambiguous. There are 13 residues in the CDR3. From germline, CDR1 is SEHNR and CDR2 FQNEAQ (reference sequence). Trimming shortened V by 3 bases and J by 8 bases, and 11 bases separated the two germline ends. DNA for the CDR3: TGTGCCAGCAGCTTCCCGGGTTTGGATGAGCAGTTCTTC. Protein sequence: CASSFPGLDEQFF.

V gene TRBV20-1 combines with J gene TRBJ2-5; D possibly matches TRBD1 or TRBD2 (5 bases each). The ends were cut back, 0 bases at V and 5 bases at J, with 19 bases in the middle. Per the germline V gene, CDR1 is DFQATT and CDR2 is SNEGSKA (reference sequence). The CDR3 is made up of 16 amino acids. CDR3 bases: TGCAGTGCTAGAGATTTTCGGAGATCGGGACCCGAGACCCAGTACTTC. Its translation: CSARDFRRSGPETQYF.

Many counts were recorded for this clonotype. The rearrangement links TRBV3-1 to TRBJ2-7; 7 bases are shared with TRBD2. There are 11 residues in the CDR3. The trim removed 3 bases at V and 7 bases at J, leaving 0 bases unmatched. Germline V gene data show CDR1 as LGHDT and CDR2 as YNNKEL (reference sequence). The CDR3 coding sequence is TGTGCCAGCAGCCAGGGGGGGGAGCAGTACTTC. Translating gives CASSQGGEQYF.

The chain recombines TRBV28 with TRBJ1-1; D unclear. The CDR3 is made up of 12 amino acids. Germline V gives CDR1 MDHEN, CDR2 SYDVKM. V was clipped by 8 bases and J by 1 base, with 8 bases between them. CDR3: CASPIPNTEAFF. CDR3 DNA sequence: TGTGCCAGCCCCATTCCGAACACTGAAGCTTTCTTT.